These T cell receptor beta chains were read from a single sample in a study of T cell clonotyping in hematopoietic cell transplantation. This table comes from immunoSEQ multiplex PCR, and its TCRdb copy is limited to in-frame clones, with some not included. The table records about 27,000 clones, over 60% of them present only once. Sequencing used peripheral blood mononuclear cells, obtained before stem cell transplant. All receptors come from a man aged 50 to 59 with myelodysplastic syndrome. Some clones in this sample may be carry-over from other donors' samples. Each CDR3 is given with its conserved first and last residue. The D gene is left open where the match is weak. Rows may omit the clone size; those that give it use once, few, many or a size class.

.	TRBV25-1	.	TRBJ1-3	TGTGCCAGCAGTGACTGGGTCTTCCACTCTGGAAACACCATATATTTT	CASSDWVFHSGNTIYF
TRBD1	TRBV4-1	.	TRBJ2-2	TGCGCCAGCAGCCAAGGGGACAGGGCGACCGGGGAGCTGTTTTTT	CASSQGDRATGELFF
.	TRBV29-1	.	TRBJ2-1	TGCAGCGGGGGGGCGTACAATGAGCAGTTCTTC	CSGGAYNEQFF
TRBD1	TRBV30	once	TRBJ1-3	TGTGCCTGGAGTTACCCGGGACAGAATCCCCCAATATATTTT	CAWSYPGQNPPIYF
TRBD1	TRBV30	once	TRBJ2-7	TGTGCCTGGAGCAAGGGACAGGGTTCCCGCGAGCAGTACTTC	CAWSKGQGSREQYF
.	TRBV29-1	few	TRBJ1-2	TGCAGCGGGCAGGACGCAATCTATGGCTACACCTTC	CSGQDAIYGYTF
.	TRBV4-3	few	TRBJ1-6	TGCGCCAGCAGCCACGGGACGGCGAGAAGTTCACCCCTCCACTTT	CASSHGTARSSPLHF
TRBD1	TRBV25-1	.	TRBJ1-6	TGTGCCAGCAGTGTACAGGGGGGAAATTCACCCCTCCACTTT	CASSVQGGNSPLHF
.	TRBV11-2	few	TRBJ2-7	TGTGCCAGCAGCTTCCTCCGCGGGTCCTACGAGCAGTACTTC	CASSFLRGSYEQYF
TRBD2	TRBV29-1	.	TRBJ2-7	TGCAGCGTTGACGAGGGGACTAGCGGTTACTACGAGCAGTACTTC	CSVDEGTSGYYEQYF
.	TRBV30	.	TRBJ1-2	TGTGCCTGGACGGGTGGGTTACAGGGAATTGGCTACACCTTC	CAWTGGLQGIGYTF
.	TRBV30	.	TRBJ2-7	TGTGCCTGGAGTCCGGGGGTCGAGCAGTACTTC	CAWSPGVEQYF
TRBD1	TRBV5-1	once	TRBJ2-7	TGCGCCAGCAGCTTGGGGGGGACAGGTAACTACGAGCAGTACTTC	CASSLGGTGNYEQYF
.	TRBV28	.	TRBJ2-7	TGTGCCAGCAGCTACCAGTGGGACACCCGCTCCTACGAGCAGTACTTC	CASSYQWDTRSYEQYF
TRBD2	TRBV29-1	.	TRBJ2-1	TGCAGCGCCCCGGGACTAACCTACAATGAGCAGTTCTTC	CSAPGLTYNEQFF
TRBD1	TRBV30	.	TRBJ1-5	TGTGCCTGGAGTGGACAGGGCGATCAGCCCCAGCATTTT	CAWSGQGDQPQHF
TRBD1	TRBV2	.	TRBJ2-6	TGTGCCAGACTGGACAGGTCGCTTTACTCTGGGGCCAACGTCCTGACTTTC	CARLDRSLYSGANVLTF
.	TRBV7-2	few	TRBJ2-1	TGTGCCAGCAGCTTAGCCTCTCGAGTAACAGGTAACAATGAGCAGTTCTTC	CASSLASRVTGNNEQFF
.	TRBV6-1	.	TRBJ2-7	TGTGCCAGCAGTGGTGAAGGCTACGAGCAGTACTTC	CASSGEGYEQYF
TRBD1	TRBV5-6	once	TRBJ1-4	TGTGCCAGCAGCTTTGGGACAGGATTTGAAAAACTGTTTTTT	CASSFGTGFEKLFF
TRBD1	TRBV11-3	few	TRBJ2-7	TGTGCCAGCAACCTCCCGGGACAGCCCTACGAGCAGTACTTC	CASNLPGQPYEQYF
.	TRBV30	.	TRBJ2-7	TGTGCCTGGAGTCCAGGGCAGTACTCCTACGAGCAGTACTTC	CAWSPGQYSYEQYF
TRBD1	TRBV30	.	TRBJ2-6	TGTGCCTGGAGTACGACGGGACAGGTGAACTCTGGGGCCAACGTCCTGACTTTC	CAWSTTGQVNSGANVLTF
TRBD1	TRBV4-2	.	TRBJ1-6	TGTGCCAGCAGCCAAGGGGACAGGGGGCTATATCCCCTCCACTTT	CASSQGDRGLYPLHF
.	TRBV2	.	TRBJ1-1	TGTGCCAGCAGTGAGGTTGAAGCTTTCTTT	CASSEVEAFF
.	TRBV9	.	TRBJ2-1	TGTGCCAGCAGCCAGGGACCGGGGTCCTACAATGAGCAGTTCTTC	CASSQGPGSYNEQFF
.	TRBV30	.	TRBJ1-3	TGTGCCTGGAGGACGGAGGGAAACACCATATATTTT	CAWRTEGNTIYF
TRBD1	TRBV19	.	TRBJ2-7	TGTGCCAGCCGCTCCAGGGGGAGCTCCTACGAGCAGTACTTC	CASRSRGSSYEQYF
.	TRBV6-1	.	TRBJ2-6	TGTGCCAGCAGTGACCTCGGCGCTGGGGCCAACGTCCTGACTTTC	CASSDLGAGANVLTF
.	TRBV28	.	TRBJ2-5	TGTGCCAGCAGTCCTCGCGGTGACGAACAAGAGACCCAGTACTTC	CASSPRGDEQETQYF
TRBD1	TRBV30	few	TRBJ1-2	TGTGCCTGGAGTGTCTGGGGGACAGGGGCCCTGTACACCTTC	CAWSVWGTGALYTF
.	TRBV5-1	.	TRBJ2-1	TGCGCCAGCAGCCTGGAGGGCCTTAGCTACAATGAGCAGTTCTTC	CASSLEGLSYNEQFF
.	TRBV6-1	.	TRBJ1-5	TGTGCCAGCAGTCCATTGGGCCAATTCGATCAGCCCCAGCATTTT	CASSPLGQFDQPQHF
TRBD2	TRBV29-1	few	TRBJ2-7	TGCAGCGTTGAAGGGGGGGGCTACGAGCAGTACTTC	CSVEGGGYEQYF
.	TRBV7-3	once	TRBJ1-1	TGTGCCAGCAGCTCTAATCCGGGACAACTCACTGAAGCTTTCTTT	CASSSNPGQLTEAFF
.	TRBV29-1	.	TRBJ1-1	TGCAGCGTTCAAGTCAATTATGAAGCTTTCTTT	CSVQVNYEAFF
.	TRBV5-4	.	TRBJ2-5	TGTGCCAGCAGCGCCGGTGAGATGAGGGAAGAGACCCAGTACTTC	CASSAGEMREETQYF
.	TRBV6-5	few	TRBJ2-7	TGTGCCAGCAGTTACGCAGGGAACGAGCAGTACTTC	CASSYAGNEQYF
TRBD1	TRBV30	.	TRBJ2-1	TGTGCCTGGAGCGGGACAGGGGGCGCGGAGCAGTTCTTC	CAWSGTGGAEQFF
.	TRBV4-2	.	TRBJ2-1	TGTGCCAGCTCCAAAACGTGGGGAGAGTACGATGAGCAGTTCTTC	CASSKTWGEYDEQFF
.	TRBV30	.	TRBJ1-5	TGTGCCTGGAGTGTTGGTAGCAATCAGCCCCAGCATTTT	CAWSVGSNQPQHF
TRBD1	TRBV29-1	few	TRBJ1-2	TGCAGCGTCTGGTCAGGGGGAACGGATGGCTACACCTTC	CSVWSGGTDGYTF
.	TRBV4-3	.	TRBJ2-3	TGCGCCAGCAGCCAACAGGCAGATACGCAGTATTTT	CASSQQADTQYF
.	TRBV30	.	TRBJ1-1	TGTGCCTGGAGCACAAGCCTAGGAGAAGCTTTCTTT	CAWSTSLGEAFF
.	TRBV28	.	TRBJ1-5	TGTGCCTGGGGGGGTGATCAGCCCCAGCATTTT	CAWGGDQPQHF
.	TRBV4-3	few	TRBJ1-6	TGCGCCAGCAGCCCCGACAGGTATAATTCACCCCTCCACTTT	CASSPDRYNSPLHF